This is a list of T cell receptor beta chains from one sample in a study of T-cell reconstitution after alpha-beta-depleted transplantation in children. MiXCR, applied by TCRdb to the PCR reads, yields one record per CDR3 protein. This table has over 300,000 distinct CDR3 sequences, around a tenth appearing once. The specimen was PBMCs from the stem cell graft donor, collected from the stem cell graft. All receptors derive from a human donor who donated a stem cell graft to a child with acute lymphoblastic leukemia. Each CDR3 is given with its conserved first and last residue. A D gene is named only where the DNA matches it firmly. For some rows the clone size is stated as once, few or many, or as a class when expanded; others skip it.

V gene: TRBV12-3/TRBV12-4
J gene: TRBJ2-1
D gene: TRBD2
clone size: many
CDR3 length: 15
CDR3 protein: CASSLFSSGRDEQFF
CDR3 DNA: TGTGCCAGCAGTTTATTTTCTAGCGGGAGGGATGAGCAGTTCTTC

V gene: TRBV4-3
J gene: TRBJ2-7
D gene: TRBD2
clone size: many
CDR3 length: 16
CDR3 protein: CASSQDLAGGFDEQYF
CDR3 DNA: TGCGCCAGCAGCCAAGATTTGGCGGGAGGGTTCGACGAGCAGTACTTC

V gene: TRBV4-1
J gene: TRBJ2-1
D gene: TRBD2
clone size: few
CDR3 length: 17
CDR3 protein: CASSRSSTGTRNNEQFF
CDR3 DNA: TGCGCCAGCAGCCGGTCGTCAACCGGGACTAGAAACAATGAGCAGTTCTTC

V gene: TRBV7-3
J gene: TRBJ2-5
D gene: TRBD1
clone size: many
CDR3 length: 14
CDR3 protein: CASSLGGQGETQYF
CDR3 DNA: TGTGCCAGCAGCTTAGGGGGACAGGGAGAGACCCAGTACTTC

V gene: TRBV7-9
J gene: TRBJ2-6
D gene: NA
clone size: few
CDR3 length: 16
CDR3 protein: CASSPGRDPGANVLTF
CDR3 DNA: TGTGCCAGCAGCCCCGGTCGGGATCCTGGGGCCAACGTCCTGACTTTC

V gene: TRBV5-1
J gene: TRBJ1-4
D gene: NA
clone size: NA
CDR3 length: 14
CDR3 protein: CASSPGDGNEKLFF
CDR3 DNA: TGCGCCAGCAGCCCGGGGGACGGTAATGAAAAACTGTTTTTT

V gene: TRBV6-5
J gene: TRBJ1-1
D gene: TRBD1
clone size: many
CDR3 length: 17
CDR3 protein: CASSYFQTGSMDTEAFF
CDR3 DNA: TGTGCCAGCAGTTACTTCCAGACAGGGAGTATGGACACTGAAGCTTTCTTT

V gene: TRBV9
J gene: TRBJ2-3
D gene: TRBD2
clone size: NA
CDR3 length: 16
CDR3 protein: CASSLTSSGNPDTQYF
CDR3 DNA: TGTGCCAGCAGCCTCACCTCTAGCGGGAACCCAGATACGCAGTATTTT

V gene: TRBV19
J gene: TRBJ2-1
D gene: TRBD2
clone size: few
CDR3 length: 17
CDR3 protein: CASSDPLAEASYNEQFF
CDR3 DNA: TGTGCCAGTAGTGACCCCCTAGCGGAGGCCTCCTACAATGAGCAGTTCTTC

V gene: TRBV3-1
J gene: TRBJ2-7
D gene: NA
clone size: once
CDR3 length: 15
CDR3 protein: CASSQGAEGVYEQYF
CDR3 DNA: TGTGCCAGCAGTCAGGGAGCGGAGGGAGTCTACGAGCAGTACTTC

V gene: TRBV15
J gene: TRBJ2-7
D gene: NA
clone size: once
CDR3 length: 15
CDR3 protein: CATSGGQGLSYEQYF
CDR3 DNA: TGTGCCACCAGCGGGGGTCAGGGGCTCTCCTACGAGCAGTACTTC

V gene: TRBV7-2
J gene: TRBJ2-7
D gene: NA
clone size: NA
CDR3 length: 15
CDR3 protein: CASSLELGFSYEQYF
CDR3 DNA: TGTGCCAGCAGCTTAGAGCTGGGCTTCTCCTACGAGCAGTACTTC

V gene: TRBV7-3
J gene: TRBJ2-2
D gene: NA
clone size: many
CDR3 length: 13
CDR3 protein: CASSLDNTGELFF
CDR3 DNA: TGTGCCAGCAGTCTAGACAACACCGGGGAGCTGTTTTTT

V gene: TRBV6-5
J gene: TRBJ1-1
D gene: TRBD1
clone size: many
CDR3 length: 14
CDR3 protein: CASSYRQGKVGAFF
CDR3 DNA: TGTGCCAGCAGTTACCGACAGGGGAAGGTAGGGGCTTTCTTT

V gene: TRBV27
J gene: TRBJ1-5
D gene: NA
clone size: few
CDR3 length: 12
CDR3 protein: CASSPLRQPQHF
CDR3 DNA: TGTGCCAGCAGTCCCCTCAGGCAGCCCCAGCATTTT

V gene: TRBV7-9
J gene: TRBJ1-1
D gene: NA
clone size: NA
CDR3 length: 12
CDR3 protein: CASRSMDTEAFF
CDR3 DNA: TGTGCCAGCAGGAGCATGGACACTGAAGCTTTCTTT

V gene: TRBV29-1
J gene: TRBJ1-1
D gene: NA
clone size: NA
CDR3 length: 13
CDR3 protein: CSAETGRGTEAFF
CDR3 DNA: TGCAGCGCTGAGACAGGAAGGGGGACTGAAGCTTTCTTT

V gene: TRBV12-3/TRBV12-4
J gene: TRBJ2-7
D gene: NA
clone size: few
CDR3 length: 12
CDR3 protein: CASSLALGGMYF
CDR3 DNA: TGTGCCAGCAGTTTAGCGCTCGGAGGGATGTACTTC

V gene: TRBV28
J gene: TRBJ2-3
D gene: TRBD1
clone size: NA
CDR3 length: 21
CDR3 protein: CASSLSFLGQGEFPSTDTQYF
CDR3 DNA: TGTGCCAGCAGTTTATCGTTTTTGGGACAGGGAGAATTTCCTAGCACAGATACGCAGTATTTT

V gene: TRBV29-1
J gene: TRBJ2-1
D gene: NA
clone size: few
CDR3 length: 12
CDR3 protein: CSEGGGRDEQFF
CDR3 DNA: TGCAGCGAGGGGGGAGGGCGAGATGAGCAGTTCTTC

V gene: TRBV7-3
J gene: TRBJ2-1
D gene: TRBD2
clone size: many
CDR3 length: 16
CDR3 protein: CASSSSGRRVGNEQFF
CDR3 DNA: TGTGCCAGCAGCTCGAGCGGGAGAAGGGTAGGGAATGAGCAGTTCTTC

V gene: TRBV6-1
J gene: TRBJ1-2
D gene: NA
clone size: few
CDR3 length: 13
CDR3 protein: CAGAGFTEYGYTF
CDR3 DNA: TGTGCCGGAGCAGGCTTCACAGAGTATGGCTACACCTTC

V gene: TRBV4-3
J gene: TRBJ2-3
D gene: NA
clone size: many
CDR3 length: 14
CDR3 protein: CASSQDRSAHTQYF
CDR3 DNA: TGCGCCAGCAGCCAAGATCGTAGCGCACATACGCAGTATTTT

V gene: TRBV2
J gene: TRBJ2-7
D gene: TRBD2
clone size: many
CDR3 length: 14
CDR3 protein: CASGREGDYDEQYF
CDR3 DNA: TGTGCCAGCGGGCGGGAGGGAGACTACGACGAGCAGTACTTC

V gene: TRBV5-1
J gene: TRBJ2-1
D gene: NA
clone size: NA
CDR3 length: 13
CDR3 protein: CASSLGKPHEQFF
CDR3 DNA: TGCGCCAGCAGCTTGGGGAAGCCCCATGAGCAGTTCTTC

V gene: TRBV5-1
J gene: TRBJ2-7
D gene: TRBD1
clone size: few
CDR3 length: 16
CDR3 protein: CASSLSLVTGPGEQYF
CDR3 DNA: TGCGCCAGCAGCTTGTCGCTAGTGACAGGGCCTGGCGAGCAGTACTTC

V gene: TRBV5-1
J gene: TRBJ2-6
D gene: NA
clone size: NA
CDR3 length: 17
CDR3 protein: CASSEGLGERGANVLTF
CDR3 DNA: TGCGCCAGCAGCGAGGGGTTGGGGGAGCGTGGGGCCAACGTCCTGACTTTC

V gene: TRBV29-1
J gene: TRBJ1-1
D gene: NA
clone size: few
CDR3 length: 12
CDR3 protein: CSVARQGTEAFF
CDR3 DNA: TGCAGCGTTGCCCGGCAGGGGACTGAAGCTTTCTTT

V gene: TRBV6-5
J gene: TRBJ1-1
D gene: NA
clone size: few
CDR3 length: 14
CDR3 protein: CASSYGRRGTEAFF
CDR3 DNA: TGTGCCAGCAGTTACGGCAGGAGGGGCACTGAAGCTTTCTTT

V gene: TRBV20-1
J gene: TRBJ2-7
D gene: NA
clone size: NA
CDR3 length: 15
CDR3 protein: CSARRALGSSYEQYF
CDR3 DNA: TGCAGTGCTAGAAGGGCTTTAGGTAGCTCCTACGAGCAGTACTTC

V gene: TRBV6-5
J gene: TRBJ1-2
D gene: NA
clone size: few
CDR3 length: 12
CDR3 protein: CASRTPPYGYTF
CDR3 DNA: TGTGCCAGCAGAACCCCGCCCTATGGCTACACCTTC

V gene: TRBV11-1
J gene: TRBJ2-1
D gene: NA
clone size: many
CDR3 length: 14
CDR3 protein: CASSHPDSYNEQFF
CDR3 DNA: TGTGCCAGCAGTCATCCGGACTCATACAATGAGCAGTTCTTC

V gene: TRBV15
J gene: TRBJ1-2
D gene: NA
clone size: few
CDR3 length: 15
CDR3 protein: CATSRGLGSPYGYTF
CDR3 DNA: TGTGCCACCAGCAGAGGGTTGGGCAGCCCCTATGGCTACACCTTC

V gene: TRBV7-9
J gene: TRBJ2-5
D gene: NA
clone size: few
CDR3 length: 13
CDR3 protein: CASSPAQTETQYF
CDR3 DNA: TGTGCCAGCAGCCCCGCCCAGACGGAGACCCAGTACTTC

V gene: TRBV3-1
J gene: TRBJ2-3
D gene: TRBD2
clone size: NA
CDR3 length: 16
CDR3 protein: CASSPRLARRTDTQYF
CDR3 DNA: TGTGCCAGCAGCCCCCGACTAGCGAGGCGCACAGATACGCAGTATTTT

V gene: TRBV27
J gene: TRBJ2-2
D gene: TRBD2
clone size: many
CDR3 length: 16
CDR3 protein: CASSLLGTKNTGELFF
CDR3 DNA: TGTGCCAGCAGTTTATTGGGGACTAAGAACACCGGGGAGCTGTTTTTT

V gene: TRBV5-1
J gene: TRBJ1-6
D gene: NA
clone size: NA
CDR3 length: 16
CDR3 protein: CASSLRFQGTNSPLHF
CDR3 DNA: TGCGCCAGCAGCTTGAGGTTTCAGGGGACTAATTCACCCCTCCACTTT

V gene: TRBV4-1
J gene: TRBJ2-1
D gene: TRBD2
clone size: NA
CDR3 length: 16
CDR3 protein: CASSQDGAGGLNEQFF
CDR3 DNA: TGCGCCAGCAGCCAAGATGGGGCGGGAGGGCTCAATGAGCAGTTCTTC

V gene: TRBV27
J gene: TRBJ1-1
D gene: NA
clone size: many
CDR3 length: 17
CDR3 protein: CASSYQAGWGLGTEAFF
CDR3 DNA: TGTGCCAGCAGTTACCAGGCGGGTTGGGGGCTTGGCACTGAAGCTTTCTTT

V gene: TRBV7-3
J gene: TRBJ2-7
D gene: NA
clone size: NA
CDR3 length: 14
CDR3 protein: CASSPSTRPYEQYF
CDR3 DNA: TGTGCCAGCAGCCCGTCGACTAGACCCTACGAGCAGTACTTC

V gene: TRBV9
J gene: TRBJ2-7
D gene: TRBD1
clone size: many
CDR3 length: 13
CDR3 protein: CASSGTGSYEQYF
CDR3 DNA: TGCGCCAGCTCAGGGACAGGATCCTACGAGCAGTACTTC

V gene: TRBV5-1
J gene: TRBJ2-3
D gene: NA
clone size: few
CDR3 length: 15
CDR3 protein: CASREREQNTDTQYF
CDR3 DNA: TGCGCCAGCAGGGAAAGGGAACAGAACACAGATACGCAGTATTTT

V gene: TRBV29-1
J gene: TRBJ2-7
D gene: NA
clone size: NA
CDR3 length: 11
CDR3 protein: CSAVTAYEQYF
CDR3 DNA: TGCAGCGCAGTGACAGCCTACGAGCAGTACTTC

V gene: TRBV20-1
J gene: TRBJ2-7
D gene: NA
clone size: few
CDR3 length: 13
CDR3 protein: CSVGAGLSYEQYF
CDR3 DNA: TGCAGTGTGGGAGCGGGCTTATCCTACGAGCAGTACTTC

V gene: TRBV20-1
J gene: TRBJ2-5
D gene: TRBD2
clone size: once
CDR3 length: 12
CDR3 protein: CSARGRAETHYF
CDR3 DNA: TGCAGTGCACGCGGGAGGGCAGAGACCCACTACTTC

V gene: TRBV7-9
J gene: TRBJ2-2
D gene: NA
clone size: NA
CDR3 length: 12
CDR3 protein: CATVVYTGELFF
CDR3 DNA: TGTGCCACCGTGGTGTACACCGGGGAGCTGTTTTTT

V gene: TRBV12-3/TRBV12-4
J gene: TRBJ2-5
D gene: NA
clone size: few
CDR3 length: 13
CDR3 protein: CASTRDLEETQYF
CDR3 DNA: TGTGCCAGCACTAGGGACTTGGAAGAGACCCAGTACTTC

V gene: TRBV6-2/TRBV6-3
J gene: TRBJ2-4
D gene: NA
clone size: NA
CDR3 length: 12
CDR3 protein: CASSPSLNIQYF
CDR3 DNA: TGTGCCAGCAGCCCCTCATTGAACATTCAGTACTTC

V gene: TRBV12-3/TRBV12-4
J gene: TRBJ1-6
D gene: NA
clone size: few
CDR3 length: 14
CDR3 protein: CASSLTGGDSPLHF
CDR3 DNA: TGTGCCAGCAGTTTAACGGGGGGGGATTCACCCCTCCACTTT

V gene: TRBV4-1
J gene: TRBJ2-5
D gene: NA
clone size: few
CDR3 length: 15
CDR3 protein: CASSPAGLSPGTQYF
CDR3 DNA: TGCGCCAGCAGCCCAGCCGGGCTCTCGCCGGGGACCCAGTACTTC

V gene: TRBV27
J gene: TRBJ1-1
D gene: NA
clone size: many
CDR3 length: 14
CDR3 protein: CASSSPTVNTEAFF
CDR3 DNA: TGTGCCAGCAGTTCCCCGACGGTGAACACTGAAGCTTTCTTT

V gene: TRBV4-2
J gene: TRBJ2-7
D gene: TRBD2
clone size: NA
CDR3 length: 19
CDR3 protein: CASSQDSTSGSPSEWEQYF
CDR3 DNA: TGTGCCAGCAGCCAAGATTCGACTAGCGGGAGCCCGAGTGAGTGGGAGCAGTACTTC

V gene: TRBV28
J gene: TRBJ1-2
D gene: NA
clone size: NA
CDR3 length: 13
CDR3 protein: CASSSHSGYGYTF
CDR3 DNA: TGTGCCAGCAGTTCCCATTCAGGGTATGGCTACACCTTC

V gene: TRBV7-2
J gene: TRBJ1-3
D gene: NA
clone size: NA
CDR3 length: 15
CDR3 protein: CASSLRLGRGNTIYF
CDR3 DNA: TGTGCCAGCAGCTTAAGGCTGGGGCGCGGAAACACCATATATTTT

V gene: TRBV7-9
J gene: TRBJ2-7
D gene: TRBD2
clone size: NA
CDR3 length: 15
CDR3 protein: CASSGRTSGSNEQYF
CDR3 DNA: TGTGCCAGCAGCGGCAGGACTAGCGGGAGTAACGAGCAGTACTTC

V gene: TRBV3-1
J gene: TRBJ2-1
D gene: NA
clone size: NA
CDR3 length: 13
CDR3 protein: CASSQEEGREQFF
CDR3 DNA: TGTGCCAGCAGCCAAGAAGAAGGCAGAGAGCAGTTCTTC

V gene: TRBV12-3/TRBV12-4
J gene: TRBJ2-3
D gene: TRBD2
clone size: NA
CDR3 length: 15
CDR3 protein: CASSTTSGRSDTQYF
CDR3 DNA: TGTGCCAGCAGCACTACTAGCGGGAGATCGGATACGCAGTATTTT

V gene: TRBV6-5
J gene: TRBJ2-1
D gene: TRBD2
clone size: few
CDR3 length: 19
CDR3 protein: CASSYGLPSGRMPYNEQFF
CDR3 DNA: TGTGCCAGCAGTTATGGGTTGCCTAGCGGGAGGATGCCCTACAATGAGCAGTTCTTC